This TCR beta chain comes out of a study of response to subunit inactivated influenza vaccine. This clonotype occurred a few times. The antigen is not known. Germline CDR1 LGHNA, CDR2 YSLEER. The CDR3 is made up of 13 amino acids. V gave up 5 bases and J gave up 4 bases, with 11 bases separating them. Each CDR3 protein gets one entry after TCRdb re-called the RT-PCR reads with MiXCR. The sample lists approximately 290,000 distinct CDR3 sequences; about 20% were seen once. Study findings and constraints: Each seasonal influenza vaccination recruits few new T cells, the authors suggested.

The TCR comes from a man between 50 and 70 years old who received an inactivated influenza vaccine. Specimen: PBMCs from blood, collected about 20 months after vaccination. The chain has TRBV4-3 and TRBJ1-2; D unresolved. The CDR3 sequence is CASSGRPAYGYTF. CDR3 in DNA: TGCGCCAGCAGCGGACGGCCAGCCTATGGCTACACCTTC.